The rows below give T cell receptor beta chains drawn from one sample of a study of blood T cell repertoires in COVID-19. The method was immunoSEQ multiplex PCR; TCRdb's version includes in-frame clones alone and lacks a portion of them. The data contain some 180,000 clones, approximately 80% of them singletons. The sequenced sample consisted of PBMCs or T cells enriched from blood (not recorded which). Receptors originate from a man aged 60 to 69 who had been exposed to COVID-19. Both conserved end residues are part of each CDR3. D genes are given only for firm matches. Not every row has a clone size; where given, it reads once, few, many or a size class.

DNA,CDR3,size,V,D,J
TGTGCCAGCAGCTTGGCGGGGGGGACCCTCAATCAGCCCCAGCATTTT,CASSLAGGTLNQPQHF,.,TRBV5-6,.,TRBJ1-5
TGTGCCAGCCTAAACGGGGGGGCGAGCAATCAGCCCCAGCATTTT,CASLNGGASNQPQHF,once,TRBV28,.,TRBJ1-5
TGTGCCAGCAGCCAAAAGGTCCGGCCGGAGGGCTACACCTTC,CASSQKVRPEGYTF,.,TRBV14,.,TRBJ1-2
TGTGCCAGCAGCCCAGGGGGGTGGAATCAGCCCCAGCATTTT,CASSPGGWNQPQHF,.,TRBV6-5,TRBD1,TRBJ1-5
TGTGCCAGCAGCTTGGGACAGGGAGACAATCAGCCCCAGCATTTT,CASSLGQGDNQPQHF,.,TRBV5-6,TRBD1,TRBJ1-5
TGTGCCAGTAGGAACGCCCTAGCGGGAGTAAGGGCGACCCAGTACTTC,CASRNALAGVRATQYF,.,TRBV19,TRBD2,TRBJ2-5
TGTGCCAGCAGCCAATATCAGACTAGCGCAAACCAAGAGACCCAGTACTTC,CASSQYQTSANQETQYF,.,TRBV14,TRBD2,TRBJ2-5
TGTGCCTGGGGGGGAGACACCATATATTTT,CAWGGDTIYF,.,TRBV30,.,TRBJ1-3
TGTGCCAGTAAGCAGGGAGGCACCTACGAGCAGTACTTC,CASKQGGTYEQYF,.,TRBV19,.,TRBJ2-7
TGTGCCAGCAGCTTGACCGGGACAGGTATCTACGAGCAGTACTTC,CASSLTGTGIYEQYF,.,TRBV5-4,TRBD1,TRBJ2-7
TGTGCCAGCAGTTACTCCGGCCAGGTCACCGGGGAGCTGTTTTTT,CASSYSGQVTGELFF,.,TRBV6-6,.,TRBJ2-2
TGTGCCTGGAGTGTACCGGGGGGAGTTGGCTATGGCTACACCTTC,CAWSVPGGVGYGYTF,.,TRBV30,.,TRBJ1-2
TGTGCCAGCAGTCCGTCCTACGAGCAGTACTTC,CASSPSYEQYF,.,TRBV6-5,.,TRBJ2-7
TGTGCCAGCAGTGACCCCTTAGGAGGGGTCGGCAATCAGCCCCAGCATTTT,CASSDPLGGVGNQPQHF,.,TRBV6-1,.,TRBJ1-5
TGTGCCAGCAGTCAAACACAGGGGTTGGGCACTGAAGCTTTCTTT,CASSQTQGLGTEAFF,.,TRBV28,TRBD1,TRBJ1-1
TGTGCCAGCCAGATTGACAGGGGAGGTGCAGATACGCAGTATTTT,CASQIDRGGADTQYF,.,TRBV6-5,TRBD1,TRBJ2-3
TGTGCCAGCAGTTTGAGCGGGAGGGTAGGCACAGATACGCAGTATTTT,CASSLSGRVGTDTQYF,.,TRBV28,TRBD2,TRBJ2-3
TGTGCCACCAGTGTACAGGGGCCAAGCGAGCAGTATTTT,CATSVQGPSEQYF,.,TRBV24-1,TRBD1,TRBJ2-3
TGTGCCAGCAGCAACAGTGGAAACACCATATATTTT,CASSNSGNTIYF,.,TRBV6-5,.,TRBJ1-3
TGCGCCAGCAGCCAAGATCCCCGGTCTTGGTCTGGGGCCAACGTCCTGACTTTC,CASSQDPRSWSGANVLTF,.,TRBV4-3,.,TRBJ2-6
TGTGCCAGCAGTTACGGACGGGACAATCAGCCCCAGCATTTT,CASSYGRDNQPQHF,.,TRBV6-2/TRBV6-3,.,TRBJ1-5
TGTGCCAGCAGCTTTCTCTCCGGAGGGAGGGGAGATACGCAGTATTTT,CASSFLSGGRGDTQYF,.,TRBV7-2,TRBD2,TRBJ2-3
TGTGCCAGCAGCGAGAATAAGAGGTCTACGGGAGGGAGCACAGATACGCAGTATTTT,CASSENKRSTGGSTDTQYF,.,TRBV7-2,TRBD2,TRBJ2-3
TGTGCCAGCAGAGGTACGCCCGGGAGGGCCGGGGGCACAGATACGCAGTATTTT,CASRGTPGRAGGTDTQYF,.,TRBV2,TRBD2,TRBJ2-3
TGTGCCAGCAGCTATGGACTAGCGGTTGACAATGAGCAGTTCTTC,CASSYGLAVDNEQFF,.,TRBV9,TRBD2,TRBJ2-1
TGTGCCAGCAGCTCTGGACAGAACTATGGCTACACCTTC,CASSSGQNYGYTF,.,TRBV5-6,.,TRBJ1-2
TGTGCCAGCAGCCCATCGGTTTATCAGCCCCAGCATTTT,CASSPSVYQPQHF,.,TRBV7-2,.,TRBJ1-5
TGTGCCTGGTCGATAGCTCTCCAGGGGAGCACTGAAGCTTTCTTT,CAWSIALQGSTEAFF,.,TRBV30,.,TRBJ1-1
TGTGCCAGCAGCGACCGGACTCCTCCCCACGAGCAGTACTTC,CASSDRTPPHEQYF,.,TRBV7-9,.,TRBJ2-7
TGTGCCAGCAGCTTACTGGGCCGAGGCAGAGGGAATGAAAAACTGTTTTTT,CASSLLGRGRGNEKLFF,once,TRBV11-2,.,TRBJ1-4
TGTGCCAGCAGCAGGACTAGCGGGATCTACGAGCAGTACTTC,CASSRTSGIYEQYF,.,TRBV7-2,TRBD2,TRBJ2-7
TGTGCCATCAGTGAGTCGGTGAGGGGGCTTGGCTACACCTTC,CAISESVRGLGYTF,.,TRBV10-3,TRBD1,TRBJ1-2
TGTGCCAGCAGCCGGGCGGTAGTCCCAACTTCCACAGATACGCAGTATTTT,CASSRAVVPTSTDTQYF,.,TRBV7-8,.,TRBJ2-3
TGTGCCTGGAGTGATCAGGGGACTGGCTACACCTTC,CAWSDQGTGYTF,.,TRBV30,.,TRBJ1-2
TGTGCCAGCAGCCTGCGGACGGGGAATCAGCCCCAGCATTTT,CASSLRTGNQPQHF,.,TRBV5-8,.,TRBJ1-5
TGTGCCAGCAGTTTAGAAGACAGGGGAAATTCACCCCTCCACTTT,CASSLEDRGNSPLHF,.,TRBV27,TRBD1,TRBJ1-6
TGTGCCAGCAGAGCCGAGGCGTCCTACGAGCAGTACTTC,CASRAEASYEQYF,.,TRBV5-4,.,TRBJ2-7
TGTGCCAGCTCACCAAGCAGGGTCGGCAATCAGCCCCAGCATTTT,CASSPSRVGNQPQHF,.,TRBV18,.,TRBJ1-5
TGTGCCAGCCGACAGGGGACCTACGAGCAGTACTTC,CASRQGTYEQYF,.,TRBV18,TRBD1,TRBJ2-7
TGTGCCAGCAGTAAGTCGACAGGCTCTGGAAACACCATATATTTT,CASSKSTGSGNTIYF,.,TRBV6-5,.,TRBJ1-3
TGTGCCAGCAGCCTCACTCGGGACAGGGGGCGGGATGAGACCCAGTACTTC,CASSLTRDRGRDETQYF,.,TRBV7-8,TRBD1,TRBJ2-5
TGCGCCAGCAGCTTGGAATTAGCGGGAGCAGATACGCAGTATTTT,CASSLELAGADTQYF,.,TRBV5-1,TRBD2,TRBJ2-3
TGTGCCTGGTACGACAGACGTGAAGCTTTCTTT,CAWYDRREAFF,.,TRBV30,.,TRBJ1-1
TGTGCCAGCAGCGAGCTAGGACAGGGCCAGGGAGCTTTCTTT,CASSELGQGQGAFF,.,TRBV27,TRBD1,TRBJ1-1
TGTGCCAGTAGTAGGGCAGGGGGCGTGGAGACCCAGTACTTC,CASSRAGGVETQYF,.,TRBV19,TRBD1,TRBJ2-5
TGTGCCAGCAGCCTTACCGGGACAGGCCCCTCTCTCTACGAGCAGTACTTC,CASSLTGTGPSLYEQYF,.,TRBV3-1/TRBV3-2,TRBD1,TRBJ2-7
TGTGCCGGATCCAGGGACAGGAACACCGGGGAGCTGTTTTTT,CAGSRDRNTGELFF,.,TRBV30,TRBD1,TRBJ2-2
TGTGCCAGCAGCTTGGAACTAGCGGGAGACTACGAGCAGTACTTC,CASSLELAGDYEQYF,once,TRBV5-4,TRBD2,TRBJ2-7
TGTGCCAGCAGTTTCGGTCTCCAAGAGACCCAGTACTTC,CASSFGLQETQYF,.,TRBV12-3/TRBV12-4,.,TRBJ2-5
TGCGCCAGCAGTGAGTTCCCCCCGCGCGACAGGAACAAAAACATTCAGTACTTC,CASSEFPPRDRNKNIQYF,.,TRBV10-1,.,TRBJ2-4
TGTGCCTGGAGTGTCGCTAGCGGGAGCTATGAGCAGTTCTTC,CAWSVASGSYEQFF,.,TRBV30,TRBD2,TRBJ2-1
TGTGCCAGCAGTCCGGACAGGGCGACGGAGACCCAGTACTTC,CASSPDRATETQYF,.,TRBV2,TRBD1,TRBJ2-5
TGTGCCAGCAGCTTAGCGGGCAGGGGACGTTCTAATGAGCAGTTCTTC,CASSLAGRGRSNEQFF,once,TRBV7-8,.,TRBJ2-1
TGTGCCAGCAACCTTCAGGGGAATCAGCCCCAGCATTTT,CASNLQGNQPQHF,once,TRBV6-5,.,TRBJ1-5
TGTGCCACCGTTGGCTCAGGGGGCGCCTTTACCACCGGGGAGCTGTTTTTT,CATVGSGGAFTTGELFF,.,TRBV28,TRBD1,TRBJ2-2